The TCR beta chain under discussion was sequenced for a study of T cell repertoires in cytomegalovirus infection. The overall study: It was recently identified HLA-C-restricted and well-studied HLA-B-restricted CMV epitopes that the study used. Public TCR beta signature analysis indicated the presence of both CMV infection and matching HLA type. General study results and limits: Ex vivo responses were dominated by HLA-C-restricted CMV-specific TCR beta clonotypes. The cumulative frequency of public TCR beta families identified carriers of CMV plus the relevant HLA.

Comment on this clonotype: Its antigen is not identified.

TCRdb used MiXCR to reprocess the reads, holding one entry per CDR3 protein. The data hold about 770,000 distinct CDR3 sequences, with under 35% observed a single time. The germline V gene has CDR1 SEHNR and CDR2 FQNEAQ (reference sequence). The CDR3 is made up of 15 amino acids. V gave up 4 bases and J gave up 10 bases; unmatched junction bases: 6. The sequencing here drew on cultured CD8+ T cells from PBMCs, taken from culture after CMV antigen stimulation. The receptor was isolated from a human donor in good health (CMV status not recorded). Some clones in this sample may be carry-over from other donors' samples. V usage is TRBV7-9 and J usage is TRBJ1-6; 11 bases line up with TRBD1. CDR3 DNA sequence: TGTGCCAGCAGCTCTTCGGACAGGGGGCAATCACCCCTCCACTTT. This gives the protein CASSSSDRGQSPLHF.